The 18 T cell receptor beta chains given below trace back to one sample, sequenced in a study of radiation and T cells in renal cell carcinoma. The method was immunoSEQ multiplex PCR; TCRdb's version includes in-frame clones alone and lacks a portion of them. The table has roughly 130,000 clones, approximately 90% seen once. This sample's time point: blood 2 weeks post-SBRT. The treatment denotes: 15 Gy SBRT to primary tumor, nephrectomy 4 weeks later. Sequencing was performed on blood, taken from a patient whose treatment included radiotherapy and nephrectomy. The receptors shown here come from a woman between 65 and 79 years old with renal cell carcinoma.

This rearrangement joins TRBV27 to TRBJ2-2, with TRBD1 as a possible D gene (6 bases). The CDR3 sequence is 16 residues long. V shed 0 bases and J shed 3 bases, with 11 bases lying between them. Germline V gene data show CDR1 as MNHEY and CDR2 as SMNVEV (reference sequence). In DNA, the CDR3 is TGTGCCAGCAGTTTATCATTGGGACACTACACCGGGGAGCTGTTTTTT. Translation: CASSLSLGHYTGELFF.

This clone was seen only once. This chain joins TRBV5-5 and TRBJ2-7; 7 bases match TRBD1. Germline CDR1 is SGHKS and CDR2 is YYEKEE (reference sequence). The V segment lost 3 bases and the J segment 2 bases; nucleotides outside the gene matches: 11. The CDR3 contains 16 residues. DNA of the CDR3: TGTGCCAGCAGCTGGATAGACAGGGAATTAACCTACGAGCAGTACTTC. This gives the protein CASSWIDRELTYEQYF.

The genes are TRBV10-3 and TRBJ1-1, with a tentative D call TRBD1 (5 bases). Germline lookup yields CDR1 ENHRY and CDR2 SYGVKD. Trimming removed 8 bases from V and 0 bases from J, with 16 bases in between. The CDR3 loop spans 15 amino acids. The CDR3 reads CAIGRGSGVNTEAFF. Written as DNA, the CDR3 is TGTGCCATCGGAAGGGGATCTGGGGTGAACACTGAAGCTTTCTTT.

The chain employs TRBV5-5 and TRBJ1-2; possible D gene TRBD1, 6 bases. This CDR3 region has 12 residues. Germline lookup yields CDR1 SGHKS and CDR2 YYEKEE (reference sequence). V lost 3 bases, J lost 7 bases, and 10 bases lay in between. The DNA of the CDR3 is TGTGCCAGCAGCTCACAGGGTGGTGGCTACACCTTC. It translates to CASSSQGGGYTF. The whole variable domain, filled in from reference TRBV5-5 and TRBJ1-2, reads DAGVTQSPTHLIKTRGQQVTLRCSPISGHKSVSWYQQVLGQGPQFIFQYYEKEERGRGNFPDRFSARQFPNYSSELNVNALLLGDSALYLCASSSQGGGYTFGSGTRLTVV.

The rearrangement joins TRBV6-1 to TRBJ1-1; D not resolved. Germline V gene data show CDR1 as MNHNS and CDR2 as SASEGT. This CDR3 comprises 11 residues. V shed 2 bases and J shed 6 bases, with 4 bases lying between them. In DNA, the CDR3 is TGTGCCAGCAGTGAAATCGCTGAAGCTTTCTTT. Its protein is CASSEIAEAFF.

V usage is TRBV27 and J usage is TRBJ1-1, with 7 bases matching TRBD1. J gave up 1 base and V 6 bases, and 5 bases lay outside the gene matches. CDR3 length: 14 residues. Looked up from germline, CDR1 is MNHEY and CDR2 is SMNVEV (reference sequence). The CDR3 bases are TGTGCCAGCAGGGAACGACAGGGGAACACTGAAGCTTTCTTT. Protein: CASRERQGNTEAFF.

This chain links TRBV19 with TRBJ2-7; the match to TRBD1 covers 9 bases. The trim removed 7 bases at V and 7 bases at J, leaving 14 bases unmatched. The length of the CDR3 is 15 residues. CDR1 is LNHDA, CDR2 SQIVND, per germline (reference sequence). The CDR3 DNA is TGTGCCAGTACCCTTTCCTTGGGACAGGGTTATGAGCAGTACTTC. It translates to CASTLSLGQGYEQYF.

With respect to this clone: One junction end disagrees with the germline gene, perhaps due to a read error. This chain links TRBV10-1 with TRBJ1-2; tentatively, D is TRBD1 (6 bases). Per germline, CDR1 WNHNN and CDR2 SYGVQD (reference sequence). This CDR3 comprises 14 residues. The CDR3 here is CASSDVRGNDGYTF. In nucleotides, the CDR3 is TGCGCCAGCAGTGACGTCAGGGGTAACGATGGCTACACCTTC.

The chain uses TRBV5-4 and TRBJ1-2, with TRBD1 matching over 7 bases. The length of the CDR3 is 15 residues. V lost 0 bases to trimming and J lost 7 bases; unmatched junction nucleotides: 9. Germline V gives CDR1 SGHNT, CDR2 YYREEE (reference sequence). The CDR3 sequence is CASSLDRGLPGGYTF. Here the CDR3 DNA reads TGTGCCAGCAGCTTGGACAGGGGCCTACCGGGTGGCTACACCTTC.

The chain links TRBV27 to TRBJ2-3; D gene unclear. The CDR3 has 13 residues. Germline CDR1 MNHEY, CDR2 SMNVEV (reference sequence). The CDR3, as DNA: TGTGGCACAAAGACTCCCTGGGCAGATACGCAGTATTTT. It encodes CGTKTPWADTQYF.

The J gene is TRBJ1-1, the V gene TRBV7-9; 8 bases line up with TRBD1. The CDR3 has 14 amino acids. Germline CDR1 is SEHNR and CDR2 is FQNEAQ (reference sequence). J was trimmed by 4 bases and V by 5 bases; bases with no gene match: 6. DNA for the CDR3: TGTGCCAGCAGCCCCAGGACAGGGATCACTGAAGCTTTCTTT. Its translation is CASSPRTGITEAFF.

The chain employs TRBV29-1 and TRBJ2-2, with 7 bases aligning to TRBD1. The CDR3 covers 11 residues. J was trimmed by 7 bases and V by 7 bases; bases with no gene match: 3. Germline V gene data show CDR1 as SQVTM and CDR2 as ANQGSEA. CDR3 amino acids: CSGYRGGELFF. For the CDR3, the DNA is TGCAGCGGTTACAGGGGCGGGGAGCTGTTTTTT.

The CDR3: CASSSTRLETQYF. As DNA, the CDR3 is TGTGCCAGCAGCTCAACTAGGCTAGAGACCCAGTACTTC. The chain has TRBV7-8 and TRBJ2-5; perhaps TRBD2 as D (5 bases). Looked up from germline, CDR1 is SGHVS and CDR2 is FQNEAQ. This CDR3 has 13 amino acids. Trimming removed 4 bases from V and 4 bases from J, with 10 bases in between. Together with reference TRBV7-8 and TRBJ2-5, the CDR3 gives the full variable domain: GAGVSQSPRYKVAKRGQDVALRCDPISGHVSLFWYQQALGQGPEFLTYFQNEAQLDKSGLPSDRFFAERPEGSVSTLKIQRTQQEDSAVYLCASSSTRLETQYFGPGTRLLVL.

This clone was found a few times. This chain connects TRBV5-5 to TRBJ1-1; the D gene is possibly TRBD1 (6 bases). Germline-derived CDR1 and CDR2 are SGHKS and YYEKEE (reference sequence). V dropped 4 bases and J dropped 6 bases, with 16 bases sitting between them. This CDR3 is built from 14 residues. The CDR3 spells CASSLNREFAEAFF. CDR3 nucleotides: TGTGCCAGCAGCCTAAACAGGGAGTTCGCTGAAGCTTTCTTT.

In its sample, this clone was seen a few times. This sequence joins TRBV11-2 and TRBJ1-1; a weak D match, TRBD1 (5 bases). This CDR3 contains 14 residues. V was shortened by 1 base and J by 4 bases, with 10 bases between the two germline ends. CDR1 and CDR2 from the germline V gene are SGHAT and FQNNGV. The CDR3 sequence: CASSLVGGSTEAFF. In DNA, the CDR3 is TGTGCCAGCAGCTTAGTTGGGGGGAGCACTGAAGCTTTCTTT. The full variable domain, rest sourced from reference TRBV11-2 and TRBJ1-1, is EAGVAQSPRYKIIEKRQSVAFWCNPISGHATLYWYQQILGQGPKLLIQFQNNGVVDDSQLPKDRFSAERLKGVDSTLKIQPAKLEDSAVYLCASSLVGGSTEAFFGQGTRLTVV.

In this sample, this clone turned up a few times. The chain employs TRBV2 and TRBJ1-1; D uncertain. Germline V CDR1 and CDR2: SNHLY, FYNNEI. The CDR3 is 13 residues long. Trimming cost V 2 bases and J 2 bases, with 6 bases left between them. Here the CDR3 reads CASSESLNTEAFF. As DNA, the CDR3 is TGTGCCAGCAGTGAATCTCTCAACACTGAAGCTTTCTTT. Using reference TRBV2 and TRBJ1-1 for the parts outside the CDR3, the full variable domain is EPEVTQTPSHQVTQMGQEVILRCVPISNHLYFYWYRQILGQKVEFLVSFYNNEISEKSEIFDDQFSVERPDGSNFTLKIRSTKLEDSAMYFCASSESLNTEAFFGQGTRLTVV.

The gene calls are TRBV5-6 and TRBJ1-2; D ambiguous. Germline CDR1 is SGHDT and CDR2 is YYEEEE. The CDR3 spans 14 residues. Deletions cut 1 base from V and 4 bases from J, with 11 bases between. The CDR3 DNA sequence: TGTGCCAGCAGCTTGTTTCTACGAACCTATGGCTACACCTTC. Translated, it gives CASSLFLRTYGYTF. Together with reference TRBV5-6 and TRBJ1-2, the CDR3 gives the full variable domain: DAGVTQSPTHLIKTRGQQVTLRCSPKSGHDTVSWYQQALGQGPQFIFQYYEEEERQRGNFPDRFSGHQFPNYSSELNVNALLLGDSALYLCASSLFLRTYGYTFGSGTRLTVV.

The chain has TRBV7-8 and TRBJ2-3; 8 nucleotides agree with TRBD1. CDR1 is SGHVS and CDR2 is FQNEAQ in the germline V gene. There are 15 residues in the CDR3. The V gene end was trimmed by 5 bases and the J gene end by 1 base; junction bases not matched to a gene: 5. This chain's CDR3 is CASSQTGVGTDTQYF. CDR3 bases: TGTGCCAGCAGCCAGACAGGGGTCGGCACAGATACGCAGTATTTT.